Below, 23 T cell receptor beta chains from the same sample are listed, as sequenced in a study of neurological immune-mediated disorders (dated by TCRdb to the late 2010s). The receptor library was made with 5' RACE. Sequenced on an Illumina HiSeq 2500. Starting from the raw public reads, TCRdb applied fastp trimming at Q25, assembled clones with MiXCR and retained in-frame beta chains. Rows matching on CDR3 protein sequence are summarized as one entry with the most common DNA and genes. The table for this sample lists 50,000 or so distinct CDR3 sequences; more than 20% of them were counted only once. The ten top clones hold about 23% of the sample. The specimen was PBMCs. The receptor set was obtained from a woman between 65 and 79 years old in good health.

The chain uses TRBV5-1 and TRBJ2-2; no reliable D call. Germline V lookup: CDR1 SGHRS, CDR2 YFSETQ. V was trimmed by 6 bases and J by 10 bases, leaving 22 bases between them. This CDR3 is built from 15 residues. CDR3 residues: CASNLAGPLFEELFF. Here the CDR3 DNA reads TGCGCCAGCAACCTGGCCGGCCCCCTGTTCGAGGAGCTGTTTTTT.

In the case of this clonotype: A much larger clone is a single base away; this may be a read error. The rearrangement links TRBV7-2 to TRBJ1-5, with a weak D call TRBD1 (5 bases). The CDR3 sequence is 14 residues long. V was shortened by 9 bases and J by 2 bases, with 14 bases between the two germline ends. Per the germline V gene, CDR1 is SGHTA and CDR2 is FQGNSA. This CDR3 is CARSKGPGNQPQHF. DNA of the CDR3: TGTGCCAGAAGCAAGGGACCGGGCAATCAGCCCCAGCATTTT. The full variable domain, in which reference TRBV7-2 and TRBJ1-5 provide the parts outside the CDR3, is GAGVSQSPSNKVTEKGKDVELRCDPISGHTALYWYRQSLGQGLEFLIYFQGNSAPDKSGLPSDRFSAERTGGSVSTLTIQRTQQEDSAVYLCARSKGPGNQPQHFGDGTRLSIL.

Many counts were recorded for this clonotype. V is TRBV10-3 and J is TRBJ1-2; 8 bases are a match to TRBD1. The CDR3 is 14 residues long. The J segment lost 3 bases and the V segment lost 0 bases, leaving 0 bases of the junction unmatched. CDR1 and CDR2 from the germline V gene are ENHRY and SYGVKD. The CDR3, as DNA: TGTGCCATCAGTGAGTCGACAGGGGACTATGGCTACACCTTC. It codes for CAISESTGDYGYTF.

This clonotype was seen ten or more times. This rearrangement joins TRBV28 to TRBJ2-3; D may be TRBD2 (6 bases). Germline CDR1 reads MDHEN; CDR2 reads SYDVKM. This CDR3 has 13 amino acids. Trimming removed 0 bases from V and 5 bases from J, with 6 bases in between. The chain's CDR3 is CASSLWEGDTQYF. CDR3 sequence (DNA): TGTGCCAGCAGTTTATGGGAGGGAGATACGCAGTATTTT.

This chain joins TRBV5-6 and TRBJ2-7; D is unclear. V was pared by 0 bases and J by 3 bases, with 10 bases between. Germline CDR1 is SGHDT and CDR2 is YYEEEE. This CDR3 has 14 amino acids. The CDR3 loop reads CASSLASQHYEQYF. CDR3 bases: TGTGCCAGCAGCTTGGCCTCTCAGCACTACGAGCAGTACTTC. Drawing the rest from reference TRBV5-6 and TRBJ2-7, the complete variable domain is DAGVTQSPTHLIKTRGQQVTLRCSPKSGHDTVSWYQQALGQGPQFIFQYYEEEERQRGNFPDRFSGHQFPNYSSELNVNALLLGDSALYLCASSLASQHYEQYFGPGTRLTVT.

On this clonotype itself: The junction and the germline gene differ at one end; a read error may be behind it. The chain uses TRBV5-1 and TRBJ2-7; possible D gene TRBD1, 6 bases. Germline V gene sequence: CDR1 SGHRS, CDR2 YFSETQ. This CDR3 has 16 residues. In nucleotides, the CDR3 is TGCACCAGCTCTTCAAACCCCGGGACAAAGACCTACGAGCAGTACTTC. Protein sequence: CTSSSNPGTKTYEQYF.

V usage is TRBV20-1 and J usage is TRBJ2-1; D is undetermined. CDR1 and CDR2 (germline): DFQATT, SNEGSKA (reference sequence). There are 12 residues in the CDR3. V lost 4 bases and J 0 bases, leaving 4 bases between the germline ends. As DNA, the CDR3 is TGCAGTGCTAAAGACTCCTACAATGAGCAGTTCTTC. Protein: CSAKDSYNEQFF.

There are a few counts of this clonotype. CDR3 protein: CASSLGLEFGPQETQYF. For the CDR3, the DNA is TGCGCCAGCAGCTTAGGACTAGAGTTCGGACCCCAAGAGACCCAGTACTTC. This chain connects TRBV5-1 to TRBJ2-5; TRBD2 agrees at 7 bases. The CDR3 length is 17 residues. Trimming at V came to 2 bases and at J to 1 base, leaving 11 bases not matched to a gene. Germline V lookup: CDR1 SGHRS, CDR2 YFSETQ.

This clonotype was found many times. The chain employs TRBV6-2 or TRBV6-3 and TRBJ2-1, with D perhaps TRBD1 or TRBD2 (5 bases each). The V gene lost 8 bases and the J gene lost 2 bases, with 7 bases spanning the gap. This CDR3 has 12 residues. Germline loops: CDR1 MNHEY, CDR2 SVGEGT. In DNA, the CDR3 is TGTGCCAGCGGGACGACCTACAATGAGCAGTTCTTC. It encodes CASGTTYNEQFF.

The chain combines TRBV5-1 with TRBJ2-1; D remains ambiguous. The germline V and J ends were trimmed by 1 base and 5 bases, with 7 bases remaining between them. The CDR3 runs to 13 residues. The germline gives CDR1 SGHRS, CDR2 YFSETQ. The CDR3 loop reads CASSLFGHNEQFF. The CDR3 bases are TGCGCCAGCAGCTTGTTCGGCCACAATGAGCAGTTCTTC.

This clonotype was picked up a small number of times. In nucleotides, the CDR3 is TGTGCCAGCAGCTTTGGGGCAACTAATGAAAAACTGTTTTTT. It translates to CASSFGATNEKLFF. V and J are TRBV7-9 and TRBJ1-4; D not resolved. The CDR3 spans 14 residues. Germline CDR1 and CDR2: SEHNR and FQNEAQ (reference sequence). The germline V and J ends were trimmed by 3 bases and 0 bases, with 5 bases remaining between them.

This chain links TRBV27 with TRBJ1-2; TRBD1 aligns across 7 bases. Germline lookup yields CDR1 MNHEY and CDR2 SMNVEV (reference sequence). V trimming: 6 bases; J trimming: 4 bases; junction bases outside the gene matches: 11. CDR3 length: 15 residues. The CDR3 spells CASRRTGAAFYGYTF. CDR3 DNA: TGTGCCAGCAGGCGAACAGGGGCCGCTTTCTATGGCTACACCTTC.

This clonotype was seen many times. The chain recombines TRBV6-5 with TRBJ2-7; 8 nucleotides align to TRBD1. The length of the CDR3 is 15 residues. Germline CDR1 reads MNHEY; CDR2 reads SVGAGI. Trimming removed 0 bases from V and 5 bases from J; junction bases left unmatched: 6. The CDR3 DNA follows: TGTGCCAGCAGTTACTCAGGGACAGGAAGTAACGAGCAGTACTTC. The encoded protein is CASSYSGTGSNEQYF.

This clonotype was observed many times. This chain joins TRBV4-1 and TRBJ1-5, with D tentatively TRBD1 (5 bases). The CDR3 spans 17 residues. The V and J ends lost 0 bases and 5 bases respectively, with 17 bases between them. Per germline, CDR1 MGHRA and CDR2 YSYEKL. CDR3 DNA: TGCGCCAGCAGCCAAGATCGCAGGGATGTCTGGGATCAGCCCCAGCATTTT. Amino acid sequence: CASSQDRRDVWDQPQHF.

This clonotype was observed many times. The rearrangement uses TRBV5-1 and TRBJ2-3; D might be TRBD2 (5 bases). The germline gives CDR1 SGHRS, CDR2 YFSETQ. CDR3 length equals 18 residues. The V gene lost 4 bases and the J gene lost 0 bases, with 21 bases spanning the gap. Written as DNA, the CDR3 is TGCGCCAGCAGCCCCAAGTTAGGTGCGGGCGCTAGCACAGATACGCAGTATTTT. Residues: CASSPKLGAGASTDTQYF.

This clonotype was counted ten times or more. This chain connects TRBV20-1 to TRBJ2-1; the D gene is possibly TRBD2 (6 bases). Germline lookup yields CDR1 DFQATT and CDR2 SNEGSKA (reference sequence). The CDR3 is 13 amino acids. V lost 5 bases and J 8 bases, leaving 16 bases between the germline ends. The CDR3 bases are TGCAGTGCTCCCGGGAGATTGTTCGATGAGCAGTTCTTC. Translated: CSAPGRLFDEQFF.

This clonotype was observed many times. This sequence joins TRBV15 and TRBJ2-5; 13 bases are shared with TRBD2. This CDR3 spans 16 amino acids. Germline values: CDR1 LNHNV, CDR2 YYDKDF (reference sequence). The V and J ends lost 0 bases and 4 bases, in that order; junction bases with no gene match: 2. This CDR3 is CATSREGLAGTETQYF. CDR3 sequence (DNA): TGTGCCACCAGCAGAGAGGGACTAGCGGGAACAGAGACCCAGTACTTC.

This clonotype was seen many times. The V and J genes are TRBV15 and TRBJ1-1; tentatively, D is TRBD1 (5 bases). CDR1 and CDR2 (germline): LNHNV, YYDKDF (reference sequence). V lost 0 bases and J 4 bases, leaving 9 bases between the germline ends. This CDR3 region has 14 residues. The chain's CDR3 is CATSRDREPTEAFF. The CDR3 nucleotides are TGTGCCACCAGCAGAGACAGGGAACCCACTGAAGCTTTCTTT. Using reference TRBV15 and TRBJ1-1 for the parts outside the CDR3, the full variable domain is DAMVIQNPRYQVTQFGKPVTLSCSQTLNHNVMYWYQQKSSQAPKLLFHYYDKDFNNEADTPDNFQSRRPNTSFCFLDIRSPGLGDTAMYLCATSRDREPTEAFFGQGTRLTVV.

In its sample, this clonotype was seen many times. The genes are TRBV27 and TRBJ1-2; 7 bases line up with TRBD1. The CDR3 runs 15 residues. V gave up 6 bases and J gave up 2 bases; unmatched junction bases: 9. CDR1 is MNHEY, CDR2 SMNVEV, per germline (reference sequence). The CDR3 DNA reads TGTGCCAGCAGACCAGGGGGGGCTGAGAACTATGGCTACACCTTC. This encodes CASRPGGAENYGYTF.

This clonotype was observed at least ten times. The V gene is TRBV5-1, the J gene TRBJ2-1, with D unresolved. CDR1 SGHRS and CDR2 YFSETQ come from the germline V gene. V lost 0 bases, J lost 9 bases, and 13 bases lay in between. CDR3 size: 14 residues. Here the CDR3 DNA reads TGCGCCAGCAGCTTGGAAAGGTCGGGCGCTGAGCAGTTCTTC. Its translation: CASSLERSGAEQFF.

This clonotype was detected a few times. The V gene is TRBV11-2, the J gene TRBJ2-5, with D possibly matching TRBD1 (5 bases). V was cut by 0 bases and J by 4 bases, with 15 bases left in between. The germline V gene has CDR1 SGHAT and CDR2 FQNNGV. There are 16 residues in the CDR3. The CDR3 reads CASSLDWVGQGETQYF. In DNA, the CDR3 is TGTGCCAGCAGCTTAGATTGGGTTGGGCAGGGAGAGACCCAGTACTTC.

This clonotype was seen many times. The rearrangement links TRBV29-1 to TRBJ1-4, with D tentatively TRBD1 (5 bases). Per the germline V gene, CDR1 is SQVTM and CDR2 is ANQGSEA. The CDR3 consists of 13 residues. V was clipped by 0 bases and J by 6 bases, with 8 bases between them. As DNA, the CDR3 is TGCAGCGTTGAAGACGGGGCCGATGAAAAACTGTTTTTT. Translating gives CSVEDGADEKLFF. The whole variable domain, remainder taken from reference TRBV29-1 and TRBJ1-4, is SAVISQKPSRDICQRGTSLTIQCQVDSQVTMMFWYRQQPGQSLTLIATANQGSEATYESGFVIDKFPISRPNLTFSTLTVSNMSPEDSSIYLCSVEDGADEKLFFGSGTQLSVL.

This clonotype was observed many times. This chain joins TRBV11-2 and TRBJ2-3; no reliable D call. The CDR3 loop spans 18 amino acids. V lost 3 bases, J lost 0 bases, and 19 bases lay in between. Germline V gives CDR1 SGHAT, CDR2 FQNNGV. The CDR3 DNA reads TGTGCCAGCAGCTTTAACATTGTTGGCGGCACTAGCACAGATACGCAGTATTTT. As protein: CASSFNIVGGTSTDTQYF.